The T cell receptor beta chain described here comes from a study of beta chain features in type 1 diabetes. Study-level points and caveats: In type 1 diabetes patients, VDJ junctions had fewer insertions; deletions at these junctions were more frequent. All four CD4+ subsets from Type 1 diabetes patients carried moderately but significantly shorter TCRB CDR3s. In the patient group, naive, central memory and Treg TCRB repertoires seemed more alike than in the healthy donor group.

The J segment lost 4 bases and the V segment lost 2 bases, leaving 7 bases of the junction unmatched. The germline V gene encodes CDR1 SGHVS and CDR2 FNYEAQ. This CDR3 has 16 residues. This clone was observed a few times. What it recognizes is unknown. The isolated RNA, all of it, was reverse transcribed, so expressed TCRB transcripts were what got sequenced. Only in-frame clones appear in the TCRdb table, and some are missing; sequencing was by immunoSEQ multiplex PCR. The top ten hold over 0.1% of the sample, which has 500,000 to 650,000 clones, roughly 12% seen once. Sequencing used naive CD4+ T cells from blood. The rearrangement links TRBV7-6 to TRBJ2-3; 9 nucleotides line up with TRBD2. The TCR was taken from a man aged 25-40 years with type 1 diabetes. CDR3 DNA: TGTGCCAGCAGCTTATTCGGCGGGGGGGCCCCAGATACGCAGTATTTT. The encoded protein is CASSLFGGGAPDTQYF.